This passage covers 14 T cell receptor beta chains from one sample sequenced in a study of OX40 agonist ivuxolimab in advanced cancers. The repertoire was sequenced with immunoSEQ multiplex PCR; TCRdb's copy has only in-frame clones and lacks some. The sample carries about 66,000 clones, under 90% recorded once. The source material was CD4+ or CD8+ T cells sorted from blood, sampled in a trial of the OX40 agonist ivuxolimab. These TCRs come from an adult with an advanced solid tumor such as melanoma, head and neck, liver or kidney cancer.

The chain couples TRBV5-8 to TRBJ2-3, with 8 bases aligning to TRBD2. V lost 4 bases and J lost 2; bases outside the gene matches: 6. The CDR3 extends over 15 amino acids. Looked up from germline, CDR1 is SGHTS and CDR2 is YDEGEE. The CDR3 is CASSQAGALTDTQYF. For the CDR3, the DNA is TGTGCCAGCAGCCAAGCGGGGGCCCTCACAGATACGCAGTATTTT.

The genes are TRBV21-1 and TRBJ2-1; no check of the table's D call, TRBD2, against the DNA was made. TRBV21-1 is flagged as a pseudogene. The CDR3 spans 16 residues. The CDR3 is CASSNRRGSSYNEQFF. The CDR3 coding sequence is TGTGCCAGCAGCAATCGGCGGGGGAGCTCCTACAATGAGCAGTTCTTC.

This clone was seen only once. The chain links TRBV7-2 to TRBJ2-2, with TRBD1 identical over 7 bases. V lost 1 base to trimming and J lost 7 bases; unmatched junction nucleotides: 3. The CDR3 is 14 amino acids. Germline lookup yields CDR1 SGHTA and CDR2 FQGNSA. The CDR3 loop is CASSLEQGYGELFF. CDR3 sequence (DNA): TGTGCCAGCAGCTTAGAACAGGGGTACGGGGAGCTGTTTTTT.

V and J are TRBV2 and TRBJ1-4, with no clear D. Germline CDR1 SNHLY, CDR2 FYNNEI. The V and J ends lost 4 bases and 11 bases respectively, with 11 bases between them. The length of the CDR3 is 12 residues. CDR3 protein: CASSGAGGKLFF. CDR3 coding DNA: TGTGCCAGCAGTGGGGCAGGAGGGAAACTGTTTTTT.

This clone appeared once. The chain joins TRBV5-8 to TRBJ1-2; TRBD1 matches 8 bases. The CDR3 sequence is 15 residues long. Trimming cost V 3 bases and J 5 bases; bases outside gene matches: 9. Germline V gene lookup returns CDR1 SGHTS and CDR2 YDEGEE. Written as DNA, the CDR3 is TGTGCCAGCAGCTCCTCACAGGGGGACTTTTATGGCTACACCTTC. Amino acids: CASSSSQGDFYGYTF.

In this sample, this clone turned up a few times. The chain has TRBV9 and TRBJ1-2; a possible D gene is TRBD1 (5 bases). The germline V and J ends were trimmed by 4 bases and 5 bases, with 18 bases remaining between them. Germline V gives CDR1 SGDLS, CDR2 YYNGEE. The CDR3 runs to 15 residues. DNA of the CDR3: TGTGCCAGCAGCCCCCGGGGGTCGGATCGATATGGCTACACCTTC. Its protein product is CASSPRGSDRYGYTF. Filled out from reference TRBV9 and TRBJ1-2, the complete variable domain reads DSGVTQTPKHLITATGQRVTLRCSPRSGDLSVYWYQQSLDQGLQFLIQYYNGEERAKGNILERFSAQQFPDLHSELNLSSLELGDSALYFCASSPRGSDRYGYTFGSGTRLTVV.

The chain has TRBV6-6 and TRBJ1-1; unclear D gene. The CDR3 totals 15 residues. The V end lost 0 bases, the J end lost 0 bases, and 8 bases lay between the germline ends. The germline V gene has CDR1 MNHNY and CDR2 SVGAGI (reference sequence). DNA for the CDR3: TGTGCCAGCAGTTACTCGGGCCCTTTGAACACTGAAGCTTTCTTT. Translated: CASSYSGPLNTEAFF.

On this clone: This sample also contains other DNA sequences that code for the same CDR3. This sequence joins TRBV6-5 and TRBJ1-4, with no clear D. CDR1 and CDR2 (germline): MNHEY, SVGAGI. Trimming left V 4 bases short and J 7 bases short, with 13 bases between. The CDR3 loop spans 14 amino acids. This CDR3 is CASSFSNSGEKLFF. Here the CDR3 DNA reads TGTGCCAGCAGTTTTAGCAACAGTGGTGAAAAACTGTTTTTT.

This chain joins TRBV4-3 and TRBJ1-2; D perhaps matches TRBD1 (6 bases). This CDR3 contains 18 residues. Germline loops: CDR1 LGHNA, CDR2 YSLEER. V was trimmed by 2 bases and J by 4 bases, leaving 23 bases between them. CDR3 region: CASSQSGQNLDLPYGYTF. The CDR3 nucleotides read TGCGCCAGCAGCCAATCAGGACAGAACCTTGACCTCCCCTATGGCTACACCTTC.

The genes are TRBV10-1 and TRBJ1-1; D possibly corresponds to TRBD1 (5 bases). This CDR3 contains 15 residues. Trimming removed 4 bases at V and 4 bases at J, with 16 bases between. Germline V gene sequence: CDR1 WNHNN, CDR2 SYGVQD (reference sequence). Here the CDR3 DNA reads TGCGCCAGCAGTGCGGGGGGTGCTTCGACCACTGAAGCTTTCTTT. Translated, it gives CASSAGGASTTEAFF.

The V gene is TRBV18, the J gene TRBJ1-1; D may be TRBD1 (6 bases). V gave up 2 bases and J gave up 5 bases, with 21 bases separating them. CDR3 size: 17 residues. Germline CDR1 KGHSH, CDR2 LQKENI. The CDR3 sequence: CASSPGRRGTGRTEAFF. The CDR3 DNA reads as TGTGCCAGCTCACCAGGCCGGAGGGGTACAGGGCGGACTGAAGCTTTCTTT.

The CDR3 bases are TGCGCCAGCAGCTTAGGGGTAGCCAAAAACATTCAGTACTTC. Its protein is CASSLGVAKNIQYF. The chain joins TRBV5-1 to TRBJ2-4; D is possibly TRBD1 (5 bases). V shed 2 bases and J shed 0 bases, with 6 bases lying between them. CDR1 is SGHRS, CDR2 YFSETQ, per germline. The CDR3 runs 14 residues.

The chain uses TRBV7-6 and TRBJ1-2; D not resolved. The V gene's germline CDR1 is SGHVS and CDR2 FNYEAQ. The CDR3 extends over 14 amino acids. V was clipped by 1 base and J by 1 base, with 7 bases between them. CDR3 region: CASSLEADNYGYTF. CDR3 bases: TGTGCCAGCAGCTTAGAGGCAGATAACTATGGCTACACCTTC.

The V and J genes are TRBV19 and TRBJ1-1, with 7 bases lining up with TRBD1. Germline loops: CDR1 LNHDA, CDR2 SQIVND (reference sequence). V lost 6 bases and J lost 6; bases outside the gene matches: 7. The CDR3 is 13 amino acids. The CDR3 region is CASRITQGAEAFF. In nucleotides, the CDR3 is TGTGCCAGTAGAATTACGCAGGGGGCTGAAGCTTTCTTT.